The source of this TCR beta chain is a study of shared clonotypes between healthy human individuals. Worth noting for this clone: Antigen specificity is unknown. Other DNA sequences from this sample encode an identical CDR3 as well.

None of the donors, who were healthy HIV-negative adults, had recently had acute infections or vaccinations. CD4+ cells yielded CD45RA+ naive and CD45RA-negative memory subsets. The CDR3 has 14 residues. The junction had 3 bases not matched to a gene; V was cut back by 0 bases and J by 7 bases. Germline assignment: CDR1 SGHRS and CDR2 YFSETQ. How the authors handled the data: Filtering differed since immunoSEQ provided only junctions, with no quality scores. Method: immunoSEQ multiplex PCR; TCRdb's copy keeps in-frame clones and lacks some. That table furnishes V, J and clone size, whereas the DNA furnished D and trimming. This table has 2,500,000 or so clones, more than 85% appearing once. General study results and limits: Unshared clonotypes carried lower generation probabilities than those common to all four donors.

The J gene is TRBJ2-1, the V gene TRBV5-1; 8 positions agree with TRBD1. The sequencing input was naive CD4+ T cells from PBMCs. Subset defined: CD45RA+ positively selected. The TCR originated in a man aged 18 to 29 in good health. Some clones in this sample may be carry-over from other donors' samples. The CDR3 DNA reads TGCGCCAGCAGCTTGGGACAGGGGCGGAATGAGCAGTTCTTC. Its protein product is CASSLGQGRNEQFF.